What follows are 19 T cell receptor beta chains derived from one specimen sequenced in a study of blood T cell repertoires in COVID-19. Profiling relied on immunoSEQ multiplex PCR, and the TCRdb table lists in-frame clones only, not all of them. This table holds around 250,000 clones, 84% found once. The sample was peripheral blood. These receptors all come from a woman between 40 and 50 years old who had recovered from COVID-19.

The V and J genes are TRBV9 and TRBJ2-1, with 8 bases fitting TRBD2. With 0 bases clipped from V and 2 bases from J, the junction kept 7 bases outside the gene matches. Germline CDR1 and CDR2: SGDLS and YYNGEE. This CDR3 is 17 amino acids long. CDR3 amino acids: CASSVEDRAGAYNEQFF. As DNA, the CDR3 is TGTGCCAGCAGCGTAGAAGATCGAGCGGGAGCCTACAATGAGCAGTTCTTC.

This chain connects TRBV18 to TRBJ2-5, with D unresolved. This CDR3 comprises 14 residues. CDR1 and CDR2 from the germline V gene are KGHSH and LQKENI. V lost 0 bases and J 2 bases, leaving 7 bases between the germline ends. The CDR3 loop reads CASSPPAEQETQYF. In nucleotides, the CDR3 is TGTGCCAGCTCACCACCGGCTGAACAAGAGACCCAGTACTTC. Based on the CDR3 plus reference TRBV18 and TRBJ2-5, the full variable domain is NAGVMQNPRHLVRRRGQEARLRCSPMKGHSHVYWYRQLPEEGLKFMVYLQKENIIDESGMPKERFSAEFPKEGPSILRIQQVVRGDSAAYFCASSPPAEQETQYFGPGTRLLVL.

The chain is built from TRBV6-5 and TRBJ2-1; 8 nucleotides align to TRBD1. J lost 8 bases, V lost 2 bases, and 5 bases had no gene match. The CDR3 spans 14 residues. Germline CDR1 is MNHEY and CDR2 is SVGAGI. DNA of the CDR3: TGTGCCAGCAGTTACACGTCAGGGGGCCATGAGCAGTTCTTC. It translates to CASSYTSGGHEQFF.

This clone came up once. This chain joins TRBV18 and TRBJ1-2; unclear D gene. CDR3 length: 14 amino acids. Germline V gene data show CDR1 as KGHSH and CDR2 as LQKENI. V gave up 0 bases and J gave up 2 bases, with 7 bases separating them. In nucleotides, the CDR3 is TGTGCCAGCTCACCACCGGGCACCAACTATGGCTACACCTTC. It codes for CASSPPGTNYGYTF.

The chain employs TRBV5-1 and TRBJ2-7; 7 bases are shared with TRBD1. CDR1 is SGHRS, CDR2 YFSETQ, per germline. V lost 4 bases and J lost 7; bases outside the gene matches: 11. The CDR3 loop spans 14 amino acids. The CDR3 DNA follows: TGCGCCAGCAGCCCACCCGGGACAGCGCGGGAGCAGTACTTC. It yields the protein CASSPPGTAREQYF.

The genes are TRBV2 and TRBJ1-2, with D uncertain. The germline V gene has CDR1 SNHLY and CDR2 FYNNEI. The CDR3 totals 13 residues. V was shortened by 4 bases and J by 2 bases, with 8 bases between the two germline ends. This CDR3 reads CASSGGRNYGYTF. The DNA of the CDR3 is TGTGCCAGCAGTGGTGGCAGAAACTATGGCTACACCTTC.

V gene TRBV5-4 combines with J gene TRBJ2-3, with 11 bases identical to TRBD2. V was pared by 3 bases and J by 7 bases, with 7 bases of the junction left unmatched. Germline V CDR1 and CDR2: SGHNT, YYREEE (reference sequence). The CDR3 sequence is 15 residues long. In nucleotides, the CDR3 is TGTGCCAGCAGCTCCGCTAGCGGGGGGCCAAATACGCAGTATTTT. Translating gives CASSSASGGPNTQYF.

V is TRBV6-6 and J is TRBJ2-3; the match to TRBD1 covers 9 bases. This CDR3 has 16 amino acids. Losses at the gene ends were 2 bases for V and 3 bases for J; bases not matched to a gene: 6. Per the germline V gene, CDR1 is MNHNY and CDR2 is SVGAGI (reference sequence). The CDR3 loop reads CASSYPQGASTDTQYF. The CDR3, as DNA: TGTGCCAGCAGTTACCCACAGGGGGCATCAACAGATACGCAGTATTTT.

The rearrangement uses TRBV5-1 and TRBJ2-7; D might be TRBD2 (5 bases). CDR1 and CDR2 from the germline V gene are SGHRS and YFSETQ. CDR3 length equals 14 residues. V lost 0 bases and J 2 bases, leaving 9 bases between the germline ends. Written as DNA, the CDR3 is TGCGCCAGCAGCTTGGCCGGGGATGCCTACGAGCAGTACTTC. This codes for CASSLAGDAYEQYF.

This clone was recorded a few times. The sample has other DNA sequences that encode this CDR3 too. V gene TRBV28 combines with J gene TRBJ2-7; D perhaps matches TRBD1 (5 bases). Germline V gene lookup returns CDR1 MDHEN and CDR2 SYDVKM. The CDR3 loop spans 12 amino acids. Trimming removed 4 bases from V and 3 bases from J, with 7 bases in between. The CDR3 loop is CASSSRVYEQYF. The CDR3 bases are TGTGCCAGCAGTTCCAGGGTCTACGAGCAGTACTTC. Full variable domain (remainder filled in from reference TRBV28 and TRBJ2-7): DVKVTQSSRYLVKRTGEKVFLECVQDMDHENMFWYRQDPGLGLRLIYFSYDVKMKEKGDIPEGYSVSREKKERFSLILESASTNQTSMYLCASSSRVYEQYFGPGTRLTVT.

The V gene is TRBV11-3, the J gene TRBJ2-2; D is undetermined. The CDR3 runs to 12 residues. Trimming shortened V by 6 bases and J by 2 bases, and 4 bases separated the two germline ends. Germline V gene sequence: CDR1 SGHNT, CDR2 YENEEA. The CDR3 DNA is TGTGCCAGCAGTCCTAACACCGGGGAGCTGTTTTTT. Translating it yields CASSPNTGELFF.

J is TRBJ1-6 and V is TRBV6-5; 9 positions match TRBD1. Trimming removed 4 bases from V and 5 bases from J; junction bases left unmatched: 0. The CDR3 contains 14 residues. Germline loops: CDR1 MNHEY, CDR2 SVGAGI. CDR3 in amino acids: CASSWDRDNSPLHF. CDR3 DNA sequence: TGTGCCAGCAGTTGGGACAGGGATAATTCACCCCTCCACTTT.

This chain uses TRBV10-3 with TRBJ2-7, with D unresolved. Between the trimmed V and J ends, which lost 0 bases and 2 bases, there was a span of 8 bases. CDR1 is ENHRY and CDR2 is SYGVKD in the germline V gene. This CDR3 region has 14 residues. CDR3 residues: CAISESSRTYEQYF. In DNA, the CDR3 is TGTGCCATCAGTGAGTCGAGCAGGACCTACGAGCAGTACTTC.

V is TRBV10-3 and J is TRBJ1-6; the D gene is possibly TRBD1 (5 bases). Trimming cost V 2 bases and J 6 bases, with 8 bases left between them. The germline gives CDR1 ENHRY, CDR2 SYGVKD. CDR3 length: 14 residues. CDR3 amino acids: CAISEGRGNSPLHF. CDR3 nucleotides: TGTGCCATCAGTGAGGGGAGGGGTAATTCACCCCTCCACTTT.

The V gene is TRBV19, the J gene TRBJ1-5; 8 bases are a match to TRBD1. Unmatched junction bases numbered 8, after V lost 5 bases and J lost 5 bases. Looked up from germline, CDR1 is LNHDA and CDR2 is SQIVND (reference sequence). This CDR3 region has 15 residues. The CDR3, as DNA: TGTGCCAGTAGTCCCAGGACAGGGTCTGATCAGCCCCAGCATTTT. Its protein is CASSPRTGSDQPQHF.

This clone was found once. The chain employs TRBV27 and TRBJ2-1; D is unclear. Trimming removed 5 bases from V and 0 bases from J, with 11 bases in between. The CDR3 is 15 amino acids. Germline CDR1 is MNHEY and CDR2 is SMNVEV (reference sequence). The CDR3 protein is CASSTTTPSYNEQFF. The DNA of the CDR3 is TGTGCCAGCAGTACCACGACTCCCTCCTACAATGAGCAGTTCTTC.

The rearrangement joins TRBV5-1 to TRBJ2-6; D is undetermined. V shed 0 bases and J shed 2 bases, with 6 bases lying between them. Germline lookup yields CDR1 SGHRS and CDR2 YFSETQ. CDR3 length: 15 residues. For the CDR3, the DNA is TGCGCCAGCAGCTTGGTTACTACTGGGGCCAACGTCCTGACTTTC. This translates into CASSLVTTGANVLTF.

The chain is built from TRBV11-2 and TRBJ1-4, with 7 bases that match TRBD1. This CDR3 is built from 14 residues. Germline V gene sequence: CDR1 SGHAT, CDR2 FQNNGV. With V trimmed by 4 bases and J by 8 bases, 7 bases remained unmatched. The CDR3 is CASSSDRVREKLFF. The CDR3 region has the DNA TGTGCCAGCAGCTCTGACAGGGTGCGGGAAAAACTGTTTTTT.

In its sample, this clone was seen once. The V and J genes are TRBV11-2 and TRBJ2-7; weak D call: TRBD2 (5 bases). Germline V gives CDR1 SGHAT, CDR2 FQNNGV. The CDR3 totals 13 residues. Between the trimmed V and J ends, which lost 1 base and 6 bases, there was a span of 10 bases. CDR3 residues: CASSLAAGVEQYF. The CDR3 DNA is TGTGCCAGCAGCTTAGCGGCCGGGGTCGAGCAGTACTTC.